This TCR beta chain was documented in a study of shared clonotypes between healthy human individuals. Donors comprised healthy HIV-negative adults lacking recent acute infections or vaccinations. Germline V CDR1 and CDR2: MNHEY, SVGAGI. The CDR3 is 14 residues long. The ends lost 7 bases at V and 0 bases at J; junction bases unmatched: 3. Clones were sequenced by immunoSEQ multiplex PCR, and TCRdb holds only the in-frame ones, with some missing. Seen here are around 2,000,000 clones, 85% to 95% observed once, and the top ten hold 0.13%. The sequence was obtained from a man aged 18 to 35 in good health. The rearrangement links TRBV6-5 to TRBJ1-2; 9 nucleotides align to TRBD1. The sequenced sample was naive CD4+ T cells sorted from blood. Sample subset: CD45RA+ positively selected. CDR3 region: CASTRTGANYGYTF. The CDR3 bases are TGTGCCAGCACCCGGACAGGGGCTAACTATGGCTACACCTTC.